These T cell receptor beta chains were read from a single sample in a study of long-term antiretroviral therapy in people with HIV. Measured with immunoSEQ multiplex PCR; TCRdb has only the in-frame clones, and not every one. This sample has about 15,000 clones, with 91% found just once. Sequencing was performed on unsorted PBMCs, taken 0.3 years after starting antiretroviral therapy. The receptors were gathered from a man in his sixties with HIV. Both conserved end residues are part of each CDR3. A D gene is named only where the DNA matches it firmly. Only part of the rows carry a size: once, few, many, or a class if the clone is expanded.

V gene: TRBV6-5
clone size: NA
D gene: NA
J gene: TRBJ2-2
CDR3 DNA: TGTGCCAGCGTATCGACTGTCGGGGAGCTGTTTTTT
CDR3 protein: CASVSTVGELFF

V gene: TRBV29-1
clone size: NA
D gene: NA
J gene: TRBJ2-5
CDR3 DNA: TGCAGCGTCGGACAGAATCTAAGAGAGACCCAGTACTTC
CDR3 protein: CSVGQNLRETQYF

V gene: TRBV6-5
clone size: NA
D gene: NA
J gene: TRBJ2-7
CDR3 DNA: TGTGCCAGCAGTTCCCAGGGCCGCCACGAGCAGTACTTC
CDR3 protein: CASSSQGRHEQYF

V gene: TRBV18
clone size: NA
D gene: TRBD2
J gene: TRBJ2-1
CDR3 DNA: TGTGCCAGCTCACCGAAGCGACTAGCGGGAGGTAGCTCCTACAATGAGCAGTTCTTC
CDR3 protein: CASSPKRLAGGSSYNEQFF

V gene: TRBV7-9
clone size: NA
D gene: NA
J gene: TRBJ1-1
CDR3 DNA: TGTGCCAGCGCGGATGTCACTGAAGCTTTCTTT
CDR3 protein: CASADVTEAFF

V gene: TRBV4-1
clone size: NA
D gene: NA
J gene: TRBJ2-5
CDR3 DNA: TGCGCCAGCAGCCAAGCGGAGGAGGGATGGACCCAGTACTTC
CDR3 protein: CASSQAEEGWTQYF

V gene: TRBV18
clone size: NA
D gene: NA
J gene: TRBJ1-6
CDR3 DNA: TGTGCCAGCTCACCACCTTCAGGTTATGGGGGTAATTCACCCCTCCACTTT
CDR3 protein: CASSPPSGYGGNSPLHF

V gene: TRBV6-5
clone size: NA
D gene: TRBD2
J gene: TRBJ2-3
CDR3 DNA: TGTGCCAGCAGTTACACAACGCGACTAGCAACAGATACGCAGTATTTT
CDR3 protein: CASSYTTRLATDTQYF

V gene: TRBV14
clone size: NA
D gene: NA
J gene: TRBJ2-3
CDR3 DNA: TGTGCCAGCAGCCAATCATTCCCCAGCGGAGCTAGCACAGATACGCAGTATTTT
CDR3 protein: CASSQSFPSGASTDTQYF

V gene: TRBV18
clone size: NA
D gene: NA
J gene: TRBJ2-1
CDR3 DNA: TGTGCCAGCTCGTTACTGGCCCTATCATACAATGAGCAGTTCTTC
CDR3 protein: CASSLLALSYNEQFF

V gene: TRBV2
clone size: NA
D gene: TRBD1
J gene: TRBJ2-1
CDR3 DNA: TGTGCCAGCATTCTCGGACAGGGTTACAATGAGCAGTTCTTC
CDR3 protein: CASILGQGYNEQFF

V gene: TRBV9
clone size: NA
D gene: NA
J gene: TRBJ2-5
CDR3 DNA: TGTGCCAGCAGCGTAAGGGCCCAAGAGACCCAGTACTTC
CDR3 protein: CASSVRAQETQYF

V gene: TRBV10-3
clone size: few
D gene: TRBD1
J gene: TRBJ2-5
CDR3 DNA: TGTGCCATCAGTGAACCAAACAGGGGAAAAGAGACCCAGTACTTC
CDR3 protein: CAISEPNRGKETQYF

V gene: TRBV6-1
clone size: NA
D gene: NA
J gene: TRBJ2-7
CDR3 DNA: TGTGCCAGCAGTGAATTCATTGAGCAGTACTTC
CDR3 protein: CASSEFIEQYF